This TCR beta chain was obtained from a study of OX40 agonist ivuxolimab in advanced cancers. Turning to the study itself: Given to patients was ivuxolimab, an agonistic anti-OX40 (CD134) antibody.

V lost 5 bases to trimming and J lost 7 bases; unmatched junction nucleotides: 7. The CDR3 is 14 amino acids. From germline, CDR1 is MDHEN and CDR2 SYDVKM. Whole-study findings and limits: The study observed clonal expansion of CD4+ and CD8+ blood T cells by week 6 at 0.1 to 3.0 mg/kg. The 0.1-3.0 mg/kg partial responders had among the lowest clonal expansion. Expanded peripheral T cells had an undetermined antigen specificity.

Of note for this clone: No antigen is known for it.

The assay was immunoSEQ multiplex PCR, and TCRdb's table has in-frame clones only and misses some. The table has more than 60,000 clones, roughly nine tenths seen once. This clonotype was obtained from an adult with an advanced solid tumor such as melanoma, head and neck, liver or kidney cancer. The chain joins TRBV28 to TRBJ1-5; 8 bases match TRBD1. Material: CD4+ or CD8+ T cells sorted from blood, obtained in a trial of the OX40 agonist ivuxolimab. Here the CDR3 reads CASSHQGAGQPQHF. CDR3 DNA: TGTGCCAGCAGTCACCAGGGGGCTGGACAGCCCCAGCATTTT.